A selection of T cell receptor beta chains follows, all from one sample in a study of T-cell reconstitution after alpha-beta-depleted transplantation in children. TCRdb re-called the PCR reads through MiXCR, storing one row per CDR3 protein. The repertoire holds about 460,000 distinct CDR3 sequences, with about 10% as singletons. Sequenced material: PBMCs, taken before TCRalphabeta/CD19-depleted stem cell transplant. Receptors originate from a child aged 2-15 years with inherited bone marrow failure, due to receive a stem cell transplant. CDR3s include the opening cysteine and the closing phenylalanine or tryptophan. The order of the fields is J gene, D gene, clone size, V gene, CDR3 DNA, CDR3 protein. The D gene is left open where the match is weak. Some rows mark clone size as missing; the rest say once, few, many or name a class of expanded clone.

>TRBJ2-2|TRBD1|.|TRBV2
TGTGCCAGCAGTGAAGAAGCAACAGGGGTCGGGGAGCTGTTTTTT
CASSEEATGVGELFF
>TRBJ2-3|TRBD2|many|TRBV28
TGTGCCAGCAGTATAGCGGGAGGGACCACAGATACGCAGTATTTT
CASSIAGGTTDTQYF
>TRBJ1-4|.|many|TRBV28
TGTGCCAGCGGAGGGTTGGGGGAAAAACTGTTTTTT
CASGGLGEKLFF
>TRBJ2-3|.|many|TRBV5-1
TGCGCCAGCAGCCACCTACTGGGGCCCCCAACTAAATCGCCCACAGATACGCAGTATTTT
CASSHLLGPPTKSPTDTQYF
>TRBJ2-7|TRBD2|many|TRBV13
TGTGCCAGCAGCCCCCCCTTAGCGGGAGAGTCCTACGAGCAGTACTTC
CASSPPLAGESYEQYF
>TRBJ2-7|.|.|TRBV20-1
TGCAGTGCTACAGGGGCTCGGACCTACGAGCAGTACTTC
CSATGARTYEQYF
>TRBJ1-5|.|many|TRBV12-3/TRBV12-4
TGTGCCAGCAGTTTAGAGGGGGACAATCAGCCCCAGCATTTT
CASSLEGDNQPQHF
>TRBJ2-4|.|many|TRBV18
TGTGCCAGCTCACCACGGGGTGGAGCCAAAAACATTCAGTACTTC
CASSPRGGAKNIQYF
>TRBJ2-7|.|.|TRBV4-1
TGCGCCAGCAGCCCGAGGGGGGCTAGCGGAAGCTACGAGCAGTACTTC
CASSPRGASGSYEQYF
>TRBJ2-3|.|many|TRBV5-1
TGCGCCAGCCGAACGACGATTGGTAGCACAGATACGCAGTATTTT
CASRTTIGSTDTQYF
>TRBJ2-3|.|many|TRBV24-1
TGTGCCACCAGTGATCATAGGGGCCGAACAGCCACAGATACGCAGTATTTT
CATSDHRGRTATDTQYF
>TRBJ2-3|TRBD1|many|TRBV5-1
TGCGCCAGCAGCTACCGACAGGGGATAAGCACAGATACGCAGTATTTT
CASSYRQGISTDTQYF
>TRBJ2-2|.|many|TRBV28
TGTGCCAGCACTCCTAAGTGGGGTGGAAGCACCGGGGAGCTGTTTTTT
CASTPKWGGSTGELFF
>TRBJ2-1|TRBD2|many|TRBV4-1
TGCGCCAGCAGCTTGGGACTAGCGGGAGTGCATGAGCAGTTCTTC
CASSLGLAGVHEQFF
>TRBJ2-7|TRBD2|many|TRBV4-2
TGTGCCAGCAGCCCACGACTAGCGGGAGACGACGAGCAGTACTTC
CASSPRLAGDDEQYF
>TRBJ1-5|.|many|TRBV10-1
TGCGCCAGCAGTGAGTCCTACTACCGGGAAATCAATCAGCCCCAGCATTTT
CASSESYYREINQPQHF
>TRBJ1-4|.|.|TRBV2
TGTGCCAGCATTTGGAACCTCGGGGAAAAACTGTTTTTT
CASIWNLGEKLFF
>TRBJ2-2|.|many|TRBV12-3/TRBV12-4
TGTGCCAGCAGTCGCAATCCCGGGGAGCTGTTTTTT
CASSRNPGELFF
>TRBJ2-1|TRBD2|few|TRBV11-2
TGTGCCAGCAGCTCCGCCGGGCGGGGGTTCAATGAGCAGTTCTTC
CASSSAGRGFNEQFF
>TRBJ2-7|.|.|TRBV4-3
TGCGCCAGCAGCCAAGACCTAGACTACAATGAGCAGTACTTC
CASSQDLDYNEQYF
>TRBJ1-3|.|.|TRBV27
TGTGCCAGCAGTCCCAACCTCGGAAACACCATATATTTT
CASSPNLGNTIYF
>TRBJ1-4|.|.|TRBV7-9
TGTGCCAGCAGCTCAATGGGGCAGGGTCGAGAAAAACTGTTTTTT
CASSSMGQGREKLFF
>TRBJ2-3|TRBD2|many|TRBV20-1
TGCAGTGCTACGGCGGGAGTGGATACGCAGTATTTT
CSATAGVDTQYF
>TRBJ2-1|.|many|TRBV7-6
TGTGCCAGCAGCTTAGTCCGGGGATTGGGGAATGAGCAGTTCTTC
CASSLVRGLGNEQFF
>TRBJ2-7|TRBD1|.|TRBV7-2
TGTGCCAGCAGCAGGCGGACAGGGCAAAGGTCCTACGAGCAGTACTTC
CASSRRTGQRSYEQYF
>TRBJ1-5|.|.|TRBV4-2
TGTGCCAGCAGCCAAGGACGGGGTGGCAATCAGCCCCAGCATTTT
CASSQGRGGNQPQHF
>TRBJ2-2|.|few|TRBV20-1
TGCAGTGCTAGAGCCCCGGCGGGATTGAACACCGGGGAGCTGTTTTTT
CSARAPAGLNTGELFF
>TRBJ1-1|.|.|TRBV7-2
TGTGCCAGCAGCCCGAGGACGGAACCTCTGAACACTGAAGCTTTCTTT
CASSPRTEPLNTEAFF
>TRBJ2-7|.|.|TRBV12-3/TRBV12-4
TGTGCCAGCAGTTTAGGTTCGTCTCTCGAGTGGACCTACGAGCAGTACTTC
CASSLGSSLEWTYEQYF
>TRBJ1-2|.|many|TRBV4-2
TGTGCCAGCAGCCAAGCAGGGACCTATGGCTACACCTTC
CASSQAGTYGYTF
>TRBJ2-7|TRBD2|few|TRBV3-1
TGTGCCAGCAGCCAGGCGGGGGGCCCTAGCGGCTCGGAGGGGCAGTACTTC
CASSQAGGPSGSEGQYF
>TRBJ2-5|.|many|TRBV7-2
TGTGCCAGCAGCTTTCAAAACGGGAGAGAAGAGACCCAGTACTTC
CASSFQNGREETQYF
>TRBJ2-1|TRBD2|many|TRBV6-5
TGTGCCAGCAGTCCTTCTAGCGGGAGGCGAAATGAGCAGTTCTTC
CASSPSSGRRNEQFF
>TRBJ2-7|TRBD2|.|TRBV20-1
TGCAGTGCTAGAGGACTAGCGGATTACCTCTACGAGCAGTACTTC
CSARGLADYLYEQYF
>TRBJ1-4|.|many|TRBV28
TGTGCCAGCAGTTCACCCCGGGGGGCAACTAATGAAAAACTGTTTTTT
CASSSPRGATNEKLFF
>TRBJ2-3|TRBD2|few|TRBV6-1
TGTGCCAGCAGTGAACCTAGCGGGAGGCTGGATACGCAGTATTTT
CASSEPSGRLDTQYF
>TRBJ2-3|.|few|TRBV28
TGTGCCAGCACCTCGCCAGGGCTTTGGGGAGATACGCAGTATTTT
CASTSPGLWGDTQYF
>TRBJ2-1|.|many|TRBV5-1
TGCGCCAGCACGTCCCTGAACTCCTACAATGAGCAGTTCTTC
CASTSLNSYNEQFF
>TRBJ1-2|.|many|TRBV12-3/TRBV12-4
TGTGCCAGCAGTTTAGACAGGTCAGACTATGGCTACACCTTC
CASSLDRSDYGYTF
>TRBJ2-7|.|many|TRBV27
TGTGCCAGCAGTTATACGGGGTATTACGAGCAGTACTTC
CASSYTGYYEQYF
>TRBJ1-2|.|many|TRBV28
TGTGCCAGCAGTCCATCGACAGGCTACAACTATGGCTACACCTTC
CASSPSTGYNYGYTF
>TRBJ2-7|TRBD1|many|TRBV9
TGTGCCAGCAGCGTAGATGGGGACAGGGATCCCTACGAGCAGTACTTC
CASSVDGDRDPYEQYF
>TRBJ2-4|.|.|TRBV20-1
TGCAGTGCTATAGACCCGGGACCCAGGTTTCAGTACTTC
CSAIDPGPRFQYF
>TRBJ2-7|.|many|TRBV27
TGTGCCAGCAGTTTCGCCGCGGGATACTCCTACGAGCAGTACTTC
CASSFAAGYSYEQYF
>TRBJ2-5|.|many|TRBV29-1
TGCAGCGTTATAGGGCCCTTGGAGACCCAGTACTTC
CSVIGPLETQYF
>TRBJ2-3|TRBD1|few|TRBV7-8
TGTGCCAGCAGCATACTCGCAGGGGGTCGGACAGATACGCAGTATTTT
CASSILAGGRTDTQYF
>TRBJ2-1|.|.|TRBV29-1
TGCAGCGTTGCTGGGCCAGGACTCCGAAATGAGCAGTTCTTC
CSVAGPGLRNEQFF
>TRBJ1-5|.|few|TRBV19
TGTGCCACCTCTCGGGACCTGCAAAATCAGCCCCAGCATTTT
CATSRDLQNQPQHF
>TRBJ2-1|TRBD2|many|TRBV20-1
TGCAGTGCTAGATCCGTTAGCGGGAGGGCCTACAATGAGCAGTTCTTC
CSARSVSGRAYNEQFF
>TRBJ2-7|TRBD1|.|TRBV5-1
TGCGCCAGCAGCTGGACAGGGGGCGCCTCCTACGAGCAGTACTTC
CASSWTGGASYEQYF
>TRBJ2-1|.|many|TRBV27
TGTGCCAGCAGTTTATCTGGGGGCCCGAGCTCCTACAATGAGCAGTTCTTC
CASSLSGGPSSYNEQFF
>TRBJ2-1|TRBD2|many|TRBV5-1
TGCGCCAGCAGCTTGGTCCTAGCGGGCAATGAGCAGTTCTTC
CASSLVLAGNEQFF
>TRBJ2-7|.|many|TRBV15
TGTGCCACCAGCGTACTAGTAGAGGGGACCTACGAGCAGTACTTC
CATSVLVEGTYEQYF
>TRBJ2-3|TRBD2|few|TRBV6-5
TGTGCCAGCAGTTGGGGACTAGCGGGGAGCACAGATACGCAGTATTTT
CASSWGLAGSTDTQYF
>TRBJ1-4|TRBD1|few|TRBV2
TGTGCCAGCACTCGAGACAGGGTTGAAAAACTGTTTTTT
CASTRDRVEKLFF
>TRBJ2-2|TRBD1|few|TRBV6-2/TRBV6-3
TGTGCCAGCAGTTACTATTATGGCCTGGACAGGCAAGGGGCCGGGGAGCTGTTTTTT
CASSYYYGLDRQGAGELFF
>TRBJ2-1|.|many|TRBV5-1
TGCGCCAGCAGCTTGGGGACCCGGGGTAATGAGCAGTTCTTC
CASSLGTRGNEQFF